These 7 T cell receptor beta chains originate from one sample sequenced in a study of persistence of HIV-infected CD4 T cells. These TCRs are of unknown antigen specificity. Lysates of CMV-infected fibroblasts at around 10 ug/mL stimulated these cells. CD40L-negative CD69-negative CD45RO-high memory CD4+ T cells were sorted as populations depleted of antigen-responding cells. The libraries were made with immunoSEQ version 4 in survey mode. Data came from immunoSEQ multiplex PCR; TCRdb stores just in-frame clones and leaves some out. The table shows tens of thousands of clones, with 75% to 90% occurring only once. The sequencing used CD4+ T cells sorted from PBMCs after 18-hour stimulation, collected from a patient who received antiretroviral therapy. The receptors derive from an adult man with HIV who was CMV-seropositive.

The genes are TRBV9 and TRBJ1-1, with D maybe TRBD1 (6 bases). CDR1 SGDLS and CDR2 YYNGEE come from the germline V gene. V shed 4 bases and J shed 1 base, with 17 bases lying between them. This CDR3 has 16 amino acids. The CDR3: CASSLRQEHSNTEAFF. As DNA, the CDR3 is TGTGCCAGCAGCTTACGACAGGAACATTCGAACACTGAAGCTTTCTTT.

V gene TRBV27 combines with J gene TRBJ2-3; 15 bases are shared with TRBD2. J lost 7 bases, V lost 5 bases, and 4 bases had no gene match. CDR3 length: 15 residues. Looked up from germline, CDR1 is MNHEY and CDR2 is SMNVEV (reference sequence). CDR3 amino acids: CASSRTSGGANTQYF. In nucleotides, the CDR3 is TGTGCCAGCAGTCGGACTAGCGGGGGGGCGAATACGCAGTATTTT.

The chain has TRBV18 and TRBJ1-6; unclear D gene. CDR1 is KGHSH and CDR2 is LQKENI in the germline V gene. This CDR3 spans 12 amino acids. The ends were cut back, 3 bases at V and 4 bases at J, with 1 base in the middle. The DNA for the CDR3 is TGTGCCAGCTCACCTTATAATTCACCCCTCCACTTT. Protein: CASSPYNSPLHF.

This chain connects TRBV5-4 to TRBJ2-3, with TRBD2 as a possible D gene (5 bases). There are 19 residues in the CDR3. Germline lookup yields CDR1 SGHNT and CDR2 YYREEE (reference sequence). Trimming shortened V by 4 bases and J by 0 bases, and 24 bases separated the two germline ends. CDR3 nucleotides: TGTGCCAGCAGCCTTCACATGCTTTCAGAGCCTAGCAGCACAGATACGCAGTATTTT. Its translation: CASSLHMLSEPSSTDTQYF.

The J gene is TRBJ2-3, the V gene TRBV19; 10 nucleotides match TRBD1. The CDR3 extends over 16 amino acids. Germline assignment: CDR1 LNHDA and CDR2 SQIVND (reference sequence). The trim removed 8 bases at V and 5 bases at J, leaving 13 bases unmatched. The CDR3 DNA reads TGTGCCAGTCGGGCCCTGGCGGGGACAGGGGAAGATACGCAGTATTTT. Protein product: CASRALAGTGEDTQYF. Drawing the rest from reference TRBV19 and TRBJ2-3, the complete variable domain is DGGITQSPKYLFRKEGQNVTLSCEQNLNHDAMYWYRQDPGQGLRLIYYSQIVNDFQKGDIAEGYSVSREKKESFPLTVTSAQKNPTAFYLCASRALAGTGEDTQYFGPGTRLTVL.

The gene calls are TRBV19 and TRBJ2-7, with TRBD2 as a possible D gene (6 bases). Germline assignment: CDR1 LNHDA and CDR2 SQIVND (reference sequence). The V and J ends lost 5 bases and 1 base respectively, with 12 bases between them. The CDR3 covers 14 residues. The CDR3 protein is CASSPMAGSYEQYF. The CDR3 DNA is TGTGCCAGTAGTCCCATGGCGGGGTCCTACGAGCAGTACTTC.

CDR3 DNA: TGTGCCAGCAGCCAAGATATCGGGGTAGGGACAGATACGCAGTATTTT. Residues: CASSQDIGVGTDTQYF. The genes are TRBV3-1 (or the pseudogene TRBV3-2) and TRBJ2-3; TRBD2 is a possible D gene (5 bases). The CDR3 contains 16 residues. Germline CDR1 is LGHDT and CDR2 is YNNKEL (reference sequence). V lost 0 bases and J lost 3, with 13 bases in between.